This is a list of T cell receptor beta chains from one sample in a study of human T cells and chemical hapten exposure. TCRdb redid the calling of the RACE reads with MiXCR, one entry per CDR3 protein. This sample carries around 74,000 distinct CDR3 sequences, 32% of them seen once, and the ten largest clones take 8.9%. This material consisted of whole blood, taken in connection with sensitization to the hapten diphenylcyclopropenone (DPC). Receptors were obtained from a man in his forties with alopecia areata. Some clones in this sample may be carry-over from other donors' samples. The CDR3 runs from the conserved cysteine through the conserved F or W. The order of the fields is J gene, clone size, V gene, CDR3 protein. A row's size may be missing; if present it is once, few, many or a size class.

j_gene: TRBJ2-5
abundance: -
v_gene: TRBV27
CDR3aa: CASWTDQETQYF

j_gene: TRBJ2-1
abundance: few
v_gene: TRBV5-1
CDR3aa: CASSFLGLDYNEQFF

j_gene: TRBJ1-5
abundance: -
v_gene: TRBV18
CDR3aa: CASSPQGDQPQHF

j_gene: TRBJ2-3
abundance: few
v_gene: TRBV7-9
CDR3aa: CASSPRDSTDTQYF

j_gene: TRBJ1-1
abundance: few
v_gene: TRBV7-8
CDR3aa: CASSLSGQGLPEAFF

j_gene: TRBJ1-1
abundance: -
v_gene: TRBV7-9
CDR3aa: CASSLGVGSRTEAFF

j_gene: TRBJ2-2
abundance: -
v_gene: TRBV5-1
CDR3aa: CASSFGLRSGRESGELFF

j_gene: TRBJ1-2
abundance: few
v_gene: TRBV12-3/TRBV12-4
CDR3aa: CASSSLMGTGSFGYTF

j_gene: TRBJ2-5
abundance: -
v_gene: TRBV28
CDR3aa: CDSSRELSETQYF

j_gene: TRBJ2-7
abundance: -
v_gene: TRBV27
CDR3aa: CASSLVRDSTYEQYF

j_gene: TRBJ2-3
abundance: -
v_gene: TRBV12-3/TRBV12-4
CDR3aa: CASSPTETDTQYF

j_gene: TRBJ2-7
abundance: few
v_gene: TRBV20-1
CDR3aa: CSAISSGSYSYEQYF

j_gene: TRBJ1-3
abundance: -
v_gene: TRBV25-1
CDR3aa: CASRESGNTIYF

j_gene: TRBJ2-3
abundance: -
v_gene: TRBV6-6
CDR3aa: CASSPPGGLLADTQYF

j_gene: TRBJ1-5
abundance: few
v_gene: TRBV10-3
CDR3aa: CAISDGSFNQPQHF

j_gene: TRBJ2-3
abundance: few
v_gene: TRBV20-1
CDR3aa: CIGRSGTKSTDTQYF

j_gene: TRBJ1-5
abundance: -
v_gene: TRBV3-1
CDR3aa: CASSQAGTGINQPQHF

j_gene: TRBJ1-5
abundance: few
v_gene: TRBV5-4
CDR3aa: CASSPDGASNQPQHF

j_gene: TRBJ2-1
abundance: -
v_gene: TRBV3-1
CDR3aa: CASSQVLTNEQFF

j_gene: TRBJ2-5
abundance: -
v_gene: TRBV7-6
CDR3aa: CASSPPGGKTQETQYF

j_gene: TRBJ2-1
abundance: -
v_gene: TRBV6-1
CDR3aa: CASIGLAGGSYNEQFF

j_gene: TRBJ1-4
abundance: few
v_gene: TRBV7-3
CDR3aa: CASKCNEKLFF

j_gene: TRBJ1-4
abundance: few
v_gene: TRBV18
CDR3aa: CASSPGLGEKLFF

j_gene: TRBJ1-5
abundance: few
v_gene: TRBV29-1
CDR3aa: CSVAGAGNQPQHF

j_gene: TRBJ2-1
abundance: -
v_gene: TRBV4-1
CDR3aa: CASSQDTSGSLDEQFF

j_gene: TRBJ1-5
abundance: few
v_gene: TRBV19
CDR3aa: CASSPRRGQDQPQHF

j_gene: TRBJ2-7
abundance: few
v_gene: TRBV4-3
CDR3aa: CASSQALGLTYEQYF

j_gene: TRBJ2-2
abundance: few
v_gene: TRBV5-1
CDR3aa: CASSFVSGLAATGELFF

j_gene: TRBJ1-1
abundance: -
v_gene: TRBV14
CDR3aa: CASSQGGGNTEAFF

j_gene: TRBJ1-3
abundance: few
v_gene: TRBV28
CDR3aa: CASSLYGTGDSGNTIYF

j_gene: TRBJ1-5
abundance: -
v_gene: TRBV19
CDR3aa: CASSTGQGSNQPQHF

j_gene: TRBJ2-5
abundance: few
v_gene: TRBV20-1
CDR3aa: CSARRQGIVGGTQYF

j_gene: TRBJ1-1
abundance: -
v_gene: TRBV6-2/TRBV6-3
CDR3aa: CASSYAHNTEAFF

j_gene: TRBJ2-3
abundance: -
v_gene: TRBV10-1
CDR3aa: CASSESKLAVTDTQYF

j_gene: TRBJ2-1
abundance: -
v_gene: TRBV7-9
CDR3aa: CAHRGDSNEQFF

j_gene: TRBJ1-1
abundance: -
v_gene: TRBV20-1
CDR3aa: CSASDGQLTEAFF

j_gene: TRBJ1-2
abundance: -
v_gene: TRBV20-1
CDR3aa: CSASPGGGRGYTF

j_gene: TRBJ1-1
abundance: few
v_gene: TRBV30
CDR3aa: CAWSAGTGATEAFF

j_gene: TRBJ1-6
abundance: -
v_gene: TRBV5-1
CDR3aa: CASSLGGELSPLHF

j_gene: TRBJ2-3
abundance: few
v_gene: TRBV20-1
CDR3aa: CSARGGPDSTDTQYF

j_gene: TRBJ2-3
abundance: -
v_gene: TRBV5-1
CDR3aa: CASSFRLADTDTQYF

j_gene: TRBJ1-5
abundance: -
v_gene: TRBV6-2/TRBV6-3
CDR3aa: CASSQRTGLQPQHF

j_gene: TRBJ2-3
abundance: -
v_gene: TRBV6-2/TRBV6-3
CDR3aa: CASSRLAGGTDTQYF

j_gene: TRBJ1-1
abundance: -
v_gene: TRBV12-3/TRBV12-4
CDR3aa: CASTPGQGREAFF